The clone carrying this T cell receptor beta chain occurred many times. Antigen specificity is unknown. TCRdb passed the 5' RACE reads through MiXCR, listing each CDR3 protein once. Of some 22,000 distinct CDR3 sequences in the sample, about 2.7% were seen once. This entry belongs to a study of spatial heterogeneity in lung cancer. About the research overall: Raw sequencing reads included, on average, more than ten appearances of each unique TCR and UMI combination.

The CDR3 runs to 14 residues. Germline CDR1 and CDR2: SNHLY and FYNNEI. With 3 bases removed from V and 5 bases from J, the gap between germline ends came to 8 bases. The time point was: sample taken at primary tumor resection. Untreated early-stage non-small cell lung cancer patients, fewer than 85 in total, were the donors. Study findings and constraints: Mutation tallies in tumors tracked expanded intratumoral alpha and beta TCR counts.

The receptor was derived from a male donor with early-stage non-small cell lung cancer. The material was lung tumor tissue, obtained at surgery. The chain employs TRBV2 and TRBJ1-6; no definite D call. CDR3 in amino acids: CASSDSYDNSPLHF. DNA of the CDR3: TGTGCCAGCAGTGACAGTTACGATAATTCACCCCTCCACTTT.